A selection of T cell receptor beta chains follows, all from one sample in a study of T-cell reconstitution after alpha-beta-depleted transplantation in children. In TCRdb, the PCR reads were re-called with MiXCR into one record per CDR3 protein. The repertoire holds 500,000 to 600,000 distinct CDR3 sequences, around 27% seen once, with around 36% in the top ten. The material sequenced was PBMCs, taken before TCRalphabeta/CD19-depleted stem cell transplant. These receptors were collected from a boy younger than two with Wiskott-Aldrich syndrome, due to receive a stem cell transplant. CDR3s include the opening cysteine and the closing phenylalanine or tryptophan.

V: TRBV10-3; length: 17; CDR3: CAISESTGGSPYNEQFF
V: TRBV27; length: 13; CDR3: CASRRGKTQPQHF
V: TRBV5-1; length: 13; CDR3: CASAPGGSYEQYF
V: TRBV3-1; length: 15; CDR3: CASSPFGASGSMQFF
V: TRBV10-3; length: 16; CDR3: CAISDPSGRALNEQFF
V: TRBV5-1; length: 15; CDR3: CASSLALQGVSEAFF
V: TRBV5-1; length: 14; CDR3: CASSLLSHTDTQYF
V: TRBV29-1; length: 12; CDR3: CSVEGTTKGYTF
V: TRBV5-1; length: 17; CDR3: CASSLASPGAGQETQYF
V: TRBV10-1; length: 16; CDR3: CASSESGTGGTGELFF
V: TRBV5-1; length: 15; CDR3: CASSLLGTMAGELFF
V: TRBV30; length: 14; CDR3: CAWRLAGGAGEQFF
V: TRBV6-2/TRBV6-3; length: 16; CDR3: CASSRQGQSPNQPQHF
V: TRBV7-2; length: 13; CDR3: CASSLATTYEQYF
V: TRBV3-1; length: 17; CDR3: CASSQGSSGTGYNEQFF
V: TRBV19; length: 12; CDR3: CASSIRGETQYF
V: TRBV5-1; length: 14; CDR3: CASSLEHWPYEQYF
V: TRBV7-3; length: 15; CDR3: CASSVRDRGSTEAFF
V: TRBV29-1; length: 15; CDR3: CSVDSGSRSYNEQFF
V: TRBV20-1; length: 12; CDR3: CSARVTNTEAFF
V: TRBV7-2; length: 15; CDR3: CASSSRGGISYEQYF
V: TRBV12-3/TRBV12-4; length: 14; CDR3: CASSPGGTQETQYF
V: TRBV28; length: 12; CDR3: CATIGRLYGYTF
V: TRBV5-1; length: 15; CDR3: CASSPTAGSGETQYF
V: TRBV7-9; length: 14; CDR3: CASSPTLNHNEQFF
V: TRBV29-1; length: 13; CDR3: CSVGSGRGGELFF
V: TRBV29-1; length: 13; CDR3: CSVDPQFTDTQYF
V: TRBV20-1; length: 13; CDR3: CSAVLGANYGYTF
V: TRBV6-2/TRBV6-3; length: 12; CDR3: CASSYDNQPQHF
V: TRBV2; length: 12; CDR3: CASRRDTEKLFF
V: TRBV5-1; length: 15; CDR3: CASSPGAASNSPLHF
V: TRBV29-1; length: 14; CDR3: CSGRTGVNTGELFF
V: TRBV5-1; length: 16; CDR3: CASSYGSSKHTGELFF
V: TRBV12-3/TRBV12-4; length: 13; CDR3: CASRREGQDTQYF
V: TRBV7-8; length: 15; CDR3: CASGTSGRFYNEQFF
V: TRBV20-1; length: 13; CDR3: CSAGTPSNNEQFF
V: TRBV12-3/TRBV12-4; length: 15; CDR3: CASSLGVAGTGELFF
V: TRBV10-3; length: 16; CDR3: CAISESREYTYNEQFF
V: TRBV7-3; length: 15; CDR3: CASSLKEREHNEQFF
V: TRBV20-1; length: 11; CDR3: CSASSVDTQYF
V: TRBV7-3; length: 15; CDR3: CASGEPLGSRNEQFF
V: TRBV10-2; length: 13; CDR3: CASRQTAENTIYF
V: TRBV5-1; length: 13; CDR3: CASSLGHDYEQYF
V: TRBV5-1; length: 14; CDR3: CASSPWTRAYEQYF
V: TRBV12-3/TRBV12-4; length: 12; CDR3: CASSFQLNEQFF